This record concerns one TCR beta chain sequence. TCRdb keeps only in-frame clones here, not all; method: immunoSEQ multiplex PCR. Of 72,000 or so clones listed, about 93% are singletons. Each of the patients experienced relapse following autologous stem cell transplantation, and their brentuximab vedotin exposure differed. This sample is part of a study of PD-1 blockade in classical Hodgkin lymphoma. The CDR3 runs to 14 residues. The ends were cut back, 3 bases at V and 2 bases at J, with 11 bases in the middle. Germline V gene data show CDR1 as MRHNA and CDR2 as SNTAGT. The material was peripheral blood mononuclear cells (PBMCs), obtained at baseline. This chain connects TRBV6-4 to TRBJ2-7; unclear D gene. The clonotype originates from a human donor with classical Hodgkin lymphoma. CDR3 loop: CASSEPAIPYEQYF. In DNA, the CDR3 is TGTGCCAGCAGTGAACCAGCGATACCCTACGAGCAGTACTTC.